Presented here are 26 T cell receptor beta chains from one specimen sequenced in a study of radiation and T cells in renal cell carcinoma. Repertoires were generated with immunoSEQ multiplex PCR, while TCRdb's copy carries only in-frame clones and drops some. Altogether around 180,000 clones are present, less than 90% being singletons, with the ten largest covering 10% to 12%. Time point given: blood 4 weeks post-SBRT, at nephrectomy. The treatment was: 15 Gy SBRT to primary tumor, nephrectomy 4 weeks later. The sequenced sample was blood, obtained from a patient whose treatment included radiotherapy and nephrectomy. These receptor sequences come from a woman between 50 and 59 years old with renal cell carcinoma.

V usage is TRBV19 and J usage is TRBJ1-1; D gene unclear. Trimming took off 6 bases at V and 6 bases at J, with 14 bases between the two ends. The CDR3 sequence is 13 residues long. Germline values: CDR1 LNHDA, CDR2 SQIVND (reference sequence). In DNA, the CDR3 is TGTGCCAGTAGCGAAGGGCAGGCCTCTGAAGCTTTCTTT. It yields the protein CASSEGQASEAFF.

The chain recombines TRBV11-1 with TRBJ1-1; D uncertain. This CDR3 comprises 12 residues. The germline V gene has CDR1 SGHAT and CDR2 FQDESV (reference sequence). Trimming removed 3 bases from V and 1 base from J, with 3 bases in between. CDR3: CASSFGNTEAFF. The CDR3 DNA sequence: TGTGCCAGCAGCTTTGGGAACACTGAAGCTTTCTTT.

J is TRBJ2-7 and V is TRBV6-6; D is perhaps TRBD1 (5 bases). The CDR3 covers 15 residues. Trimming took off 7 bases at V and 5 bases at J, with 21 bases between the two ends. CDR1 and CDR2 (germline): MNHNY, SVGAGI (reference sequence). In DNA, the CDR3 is TGTGCCAGCAACCTCCTCGGACCAGGGTACCACGAGCAGTACTTC. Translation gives CASNLLGPGYHEQYF.

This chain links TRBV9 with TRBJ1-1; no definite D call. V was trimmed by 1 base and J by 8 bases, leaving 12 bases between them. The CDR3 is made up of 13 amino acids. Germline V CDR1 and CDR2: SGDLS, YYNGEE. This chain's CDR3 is CASSVMEMTEAFF. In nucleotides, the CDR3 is TGTGCCAGCAGCGTAATGGAGATGACCGAAGCTTTCTTT.

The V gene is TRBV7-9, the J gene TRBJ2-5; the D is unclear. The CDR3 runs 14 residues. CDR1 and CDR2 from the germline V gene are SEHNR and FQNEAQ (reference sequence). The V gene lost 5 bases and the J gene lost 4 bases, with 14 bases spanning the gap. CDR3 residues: CASSPSPSVETQYF. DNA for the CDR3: TGTGCCAGCAGCCCATCCCCCTCTGTAGAGACCCAGTACTTC.

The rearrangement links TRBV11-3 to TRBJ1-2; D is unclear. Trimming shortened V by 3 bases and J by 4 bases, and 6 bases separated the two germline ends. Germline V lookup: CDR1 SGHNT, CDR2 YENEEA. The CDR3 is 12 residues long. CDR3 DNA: TGTGCCAGCAGCTTGGGCGCCTATGGCTACACCTTC. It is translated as CASSLGAYGYTF.

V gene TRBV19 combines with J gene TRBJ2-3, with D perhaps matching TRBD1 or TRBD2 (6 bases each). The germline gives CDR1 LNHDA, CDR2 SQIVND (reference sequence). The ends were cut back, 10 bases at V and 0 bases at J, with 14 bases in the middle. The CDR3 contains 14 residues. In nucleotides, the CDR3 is TGTGCCACCTTGCAGGGGACTAGCACAGATACGCAGTATTTT. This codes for CATLQGTSTDTQYF.

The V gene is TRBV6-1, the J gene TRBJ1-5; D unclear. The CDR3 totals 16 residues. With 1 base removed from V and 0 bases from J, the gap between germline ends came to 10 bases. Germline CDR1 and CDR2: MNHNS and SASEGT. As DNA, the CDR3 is TGTGCCAGCAGTGAAGTCCCAGTCTATAGCAATCAGCCCCAGCATTTT. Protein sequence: CASSEVPVYSNQPQHF.

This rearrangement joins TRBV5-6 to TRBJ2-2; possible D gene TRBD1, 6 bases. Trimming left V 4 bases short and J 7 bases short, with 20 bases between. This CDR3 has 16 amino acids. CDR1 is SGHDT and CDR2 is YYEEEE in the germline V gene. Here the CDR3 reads CASSEMGAPSGGELFF. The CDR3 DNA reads TGTGCCAGCAGCGAAATGGGGGCCCCCTCGGGCGGGGAGCTGTTTTTT.

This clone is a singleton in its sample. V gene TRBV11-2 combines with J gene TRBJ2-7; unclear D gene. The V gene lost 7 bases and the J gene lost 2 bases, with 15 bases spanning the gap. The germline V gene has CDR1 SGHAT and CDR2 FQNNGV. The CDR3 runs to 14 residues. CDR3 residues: CASTPAGRPYEQYF. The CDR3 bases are TGTGCCAGCACCCCAGCCGGACGGCCCTACGAGCAGTACTTC.

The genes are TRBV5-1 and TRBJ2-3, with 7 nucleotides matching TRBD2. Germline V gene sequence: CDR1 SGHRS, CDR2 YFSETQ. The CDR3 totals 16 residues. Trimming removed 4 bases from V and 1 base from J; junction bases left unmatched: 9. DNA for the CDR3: TGCGCCAGCAGCCCTAACCTTCGGGGGGGCACAGATACGCAGTATTTT. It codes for CASSPNLRGGTDTQYF.

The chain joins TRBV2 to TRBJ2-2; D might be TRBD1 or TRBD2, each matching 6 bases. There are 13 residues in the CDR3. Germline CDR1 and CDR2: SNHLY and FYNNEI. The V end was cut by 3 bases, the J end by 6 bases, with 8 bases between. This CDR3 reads CASSEGGPGELFF. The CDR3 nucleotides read TGTGCCAGCAGTGAGGGGGGCCCCGGGGAGCTGTTTTTT. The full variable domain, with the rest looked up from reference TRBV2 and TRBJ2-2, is EPEVTQTPSHQVTQMGQEVILRCVPISNHLYFYWYRQILGQKVEFLVSFYNNEISEKSEIFDDQFSVERPDGSNFTLKIRSTKLEDSAMYFCASSEGGPGELFFGEGSRLTVL.

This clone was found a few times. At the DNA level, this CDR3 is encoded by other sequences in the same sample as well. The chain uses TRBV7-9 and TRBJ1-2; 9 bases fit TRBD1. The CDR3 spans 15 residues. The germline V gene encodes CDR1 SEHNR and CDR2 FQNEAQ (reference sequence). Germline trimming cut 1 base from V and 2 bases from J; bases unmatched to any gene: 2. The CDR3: CASSLVGTGNYGYTF. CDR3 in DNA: TGTGCCAGCAGCTTAGTAGGGACAGGGAACTATGGCTACACCTTC.

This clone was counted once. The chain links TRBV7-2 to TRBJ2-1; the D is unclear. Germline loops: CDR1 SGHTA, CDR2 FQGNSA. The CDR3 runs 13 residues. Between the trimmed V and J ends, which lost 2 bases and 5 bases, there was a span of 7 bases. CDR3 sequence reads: CASSLLRHNEQFF. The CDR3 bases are TGTGCCAGCAGCTTACTCCGGCACAATGAGCAGTTCTTC.

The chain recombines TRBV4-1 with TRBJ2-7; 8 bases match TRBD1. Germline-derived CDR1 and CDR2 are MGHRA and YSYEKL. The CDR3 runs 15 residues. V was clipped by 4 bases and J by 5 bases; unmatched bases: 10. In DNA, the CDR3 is TGCGCCAGCAGCCCACAGGGGGATGTAAGGAACGAGCAGTACTTC. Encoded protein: CASSPQGDVRNEQYF.

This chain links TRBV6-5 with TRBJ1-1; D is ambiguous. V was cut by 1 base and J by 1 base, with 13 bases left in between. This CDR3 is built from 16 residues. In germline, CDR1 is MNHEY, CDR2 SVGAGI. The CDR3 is CASSYFPSSPNTEAFF. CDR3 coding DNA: TGTGCCAGCAGTTACTTCCCCAGCTCTCCGAACACTGAAGCTTTCTTT.

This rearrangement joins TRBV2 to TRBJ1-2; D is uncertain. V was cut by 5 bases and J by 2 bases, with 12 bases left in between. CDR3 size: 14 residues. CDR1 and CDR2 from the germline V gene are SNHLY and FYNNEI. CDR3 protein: CASSLEGSNYGYTF. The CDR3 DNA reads TGTGCCAGCAGTTTGGAGGGTTCAAACTATGGCTACACCTTC.

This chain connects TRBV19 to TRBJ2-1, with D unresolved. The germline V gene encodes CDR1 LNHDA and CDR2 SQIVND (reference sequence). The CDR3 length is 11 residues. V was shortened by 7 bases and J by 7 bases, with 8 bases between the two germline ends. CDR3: CASKGPNEQFF. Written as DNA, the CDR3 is TGTGCCAGTAAGGGCCCGAATGAGCAGTTCTTC.

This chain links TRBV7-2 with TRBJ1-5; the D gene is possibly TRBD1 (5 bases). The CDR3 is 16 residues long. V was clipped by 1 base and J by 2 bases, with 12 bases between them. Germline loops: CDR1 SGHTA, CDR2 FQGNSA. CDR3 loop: CASSLEGAMGNQPQHF. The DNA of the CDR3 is TGTGCCAGCAGCTTAGAAGGGGCGATGGGCAATCAGCCCCAGCATTTT.

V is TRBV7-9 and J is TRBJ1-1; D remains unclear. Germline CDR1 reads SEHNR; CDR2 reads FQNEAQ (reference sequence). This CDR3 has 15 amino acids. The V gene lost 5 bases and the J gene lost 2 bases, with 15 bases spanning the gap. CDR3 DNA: TGTGCCAGCAGCCAGCTCGCATCCCCCAACACTGAAGCTTTCTTT. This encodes CASSQLASPNTEAFF.

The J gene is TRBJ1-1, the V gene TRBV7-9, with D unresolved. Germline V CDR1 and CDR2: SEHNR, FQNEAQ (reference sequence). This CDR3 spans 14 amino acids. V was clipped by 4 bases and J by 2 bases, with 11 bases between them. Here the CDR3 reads CASSWLAENTEAFF. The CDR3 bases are TGTGCCAGCAGCTGGCTGGCAGAAAACACTGAAGCTTTCTTT.

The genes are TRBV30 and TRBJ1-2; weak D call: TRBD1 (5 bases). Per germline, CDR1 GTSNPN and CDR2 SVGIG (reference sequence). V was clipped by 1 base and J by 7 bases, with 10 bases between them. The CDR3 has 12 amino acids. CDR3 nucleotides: TGTGCCTGGAGTGCCTCAGGGTCTGGCTACACCTTC. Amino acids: CAWSASGSGYTF.

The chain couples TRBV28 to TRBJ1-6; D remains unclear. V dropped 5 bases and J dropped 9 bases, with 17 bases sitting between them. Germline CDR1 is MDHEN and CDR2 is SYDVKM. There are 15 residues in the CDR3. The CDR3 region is CASSPAGSQGSPLHF. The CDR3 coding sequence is TGTGCCAGCAGTCCTGCGGGGTCCCAAGGTTCACCCCTCCACTTT.

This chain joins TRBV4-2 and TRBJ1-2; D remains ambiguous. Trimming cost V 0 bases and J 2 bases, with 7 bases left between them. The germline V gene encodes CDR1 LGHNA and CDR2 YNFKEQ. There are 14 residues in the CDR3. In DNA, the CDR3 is TGTGCCAGCAGCCAAGATACGGGGAACTATGGCTACACCTTC. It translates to CASSQDTGNYGYTF.

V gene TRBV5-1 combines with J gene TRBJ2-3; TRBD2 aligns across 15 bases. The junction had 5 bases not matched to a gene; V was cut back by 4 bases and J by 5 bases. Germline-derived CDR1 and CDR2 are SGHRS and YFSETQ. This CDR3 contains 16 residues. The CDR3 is CASSPGLAGGVDTQYF. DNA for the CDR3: TGCGCCAGCAGCCCCGGACTAGCGGGGGGGGTAGATACGCAGTATTTT. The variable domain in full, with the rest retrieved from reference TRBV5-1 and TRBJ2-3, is KAGVTQTPRYLIKTRGQQVTLSCSPISGHRSVSWYQQTPGQGLQFLFEYFSETQRNKGNFPGRFSGRQFSNSRSEMNVSTLELGDSALYLCASSPGLAGGVDTQYFGPGTRLTVL.

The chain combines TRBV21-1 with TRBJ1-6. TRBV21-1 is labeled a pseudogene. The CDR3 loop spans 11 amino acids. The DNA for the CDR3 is TGTGCCAGCAGCCCATGGTCACCCCTCCACTTT. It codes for CASSPWSPLHF.